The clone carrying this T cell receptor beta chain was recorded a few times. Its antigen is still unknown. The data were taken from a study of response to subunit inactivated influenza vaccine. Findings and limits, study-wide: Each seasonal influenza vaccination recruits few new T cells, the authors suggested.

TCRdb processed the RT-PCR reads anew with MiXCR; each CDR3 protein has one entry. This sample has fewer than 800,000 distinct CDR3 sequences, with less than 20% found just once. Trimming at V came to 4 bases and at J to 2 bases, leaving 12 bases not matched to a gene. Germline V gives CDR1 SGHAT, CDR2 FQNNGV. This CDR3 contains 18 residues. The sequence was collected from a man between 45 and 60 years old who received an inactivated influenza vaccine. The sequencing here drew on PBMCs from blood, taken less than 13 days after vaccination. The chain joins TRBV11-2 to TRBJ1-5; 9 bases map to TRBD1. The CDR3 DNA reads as TGTGCCAGCAGCTCAATCAACCGGGACAGGGAGGGCAATCAGCCCCAGCATTTT. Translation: CASSSINRDREGNQPQHF.